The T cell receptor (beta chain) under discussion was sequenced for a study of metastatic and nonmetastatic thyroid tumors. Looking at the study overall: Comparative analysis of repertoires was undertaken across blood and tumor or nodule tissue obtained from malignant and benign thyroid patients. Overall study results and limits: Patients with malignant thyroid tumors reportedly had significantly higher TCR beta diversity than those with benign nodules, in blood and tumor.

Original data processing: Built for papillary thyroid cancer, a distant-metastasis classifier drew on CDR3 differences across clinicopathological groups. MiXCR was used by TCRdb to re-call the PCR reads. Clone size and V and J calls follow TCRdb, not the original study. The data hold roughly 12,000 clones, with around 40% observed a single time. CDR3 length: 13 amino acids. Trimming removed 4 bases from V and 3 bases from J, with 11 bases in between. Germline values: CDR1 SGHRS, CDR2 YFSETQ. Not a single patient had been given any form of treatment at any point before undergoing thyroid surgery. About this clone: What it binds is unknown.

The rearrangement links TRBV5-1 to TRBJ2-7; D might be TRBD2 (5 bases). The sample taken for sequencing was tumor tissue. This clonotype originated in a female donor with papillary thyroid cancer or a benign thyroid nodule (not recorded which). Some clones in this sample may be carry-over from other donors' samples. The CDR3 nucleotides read TGCGCCAGCAGCGGCTACCGGGACTACGAGCAGTACTTC. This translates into CASSGYRDYEQYF.